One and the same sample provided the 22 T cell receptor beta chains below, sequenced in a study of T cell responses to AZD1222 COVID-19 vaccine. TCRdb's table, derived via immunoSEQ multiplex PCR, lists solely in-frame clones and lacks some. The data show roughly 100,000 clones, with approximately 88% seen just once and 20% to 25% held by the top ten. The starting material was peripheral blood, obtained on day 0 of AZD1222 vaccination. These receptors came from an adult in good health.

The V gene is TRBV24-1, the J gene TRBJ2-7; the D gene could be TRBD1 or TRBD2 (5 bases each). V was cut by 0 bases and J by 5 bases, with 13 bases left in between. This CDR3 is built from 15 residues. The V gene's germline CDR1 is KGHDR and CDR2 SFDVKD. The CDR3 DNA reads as TGTGCCACCAGTGATTTGAGCTCCCAGGGAGACGAGCAGTACTTC. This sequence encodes CATSDLSSQGDEQYF.

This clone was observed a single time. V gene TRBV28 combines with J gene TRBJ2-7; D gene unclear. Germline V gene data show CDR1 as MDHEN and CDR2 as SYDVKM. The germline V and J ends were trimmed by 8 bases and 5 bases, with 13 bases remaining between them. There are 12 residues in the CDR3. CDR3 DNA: TGTGCCAGCTTGACGGGTGTCCACGAGCAGTACTTC. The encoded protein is CASLTGVHEQYF.

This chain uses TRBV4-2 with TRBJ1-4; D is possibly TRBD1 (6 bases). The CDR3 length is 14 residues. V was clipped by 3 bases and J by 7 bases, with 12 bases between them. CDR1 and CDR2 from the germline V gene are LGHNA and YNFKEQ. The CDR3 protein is CASSQSGASEKLFF. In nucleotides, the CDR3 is TGTGCCAGCAGCCAGTCGGGGGCGAGTGAAAAACTGTTTTTT.

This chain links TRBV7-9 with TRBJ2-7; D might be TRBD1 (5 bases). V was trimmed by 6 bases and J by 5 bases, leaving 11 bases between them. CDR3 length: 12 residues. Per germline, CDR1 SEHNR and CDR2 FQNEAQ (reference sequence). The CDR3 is CASSLTGDEQYF. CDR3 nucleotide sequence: TGTGCCAGCAGTTTAACAGGAGACGAGCAGTACTTC. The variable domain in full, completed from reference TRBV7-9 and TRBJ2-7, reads DTGVSQNPRHKITKRGQNVTFRCDPISEHNRLYWYRQTLGQGPEFLTYFQNEAQLEKSRLLSDRFSAERPKGSFSTLEIQRTEQGDSAMYLCASSLTGDEQYFGPGTRLTVT.

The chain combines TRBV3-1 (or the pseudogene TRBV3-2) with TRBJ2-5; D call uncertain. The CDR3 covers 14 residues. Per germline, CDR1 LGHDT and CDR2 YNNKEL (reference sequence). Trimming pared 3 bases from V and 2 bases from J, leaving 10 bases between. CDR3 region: CASSQFLEQETQYF. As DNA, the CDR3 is TGTGCCAGCAGCCAGTTCCTAGAGCAAGAGACCCAGTACTTC.

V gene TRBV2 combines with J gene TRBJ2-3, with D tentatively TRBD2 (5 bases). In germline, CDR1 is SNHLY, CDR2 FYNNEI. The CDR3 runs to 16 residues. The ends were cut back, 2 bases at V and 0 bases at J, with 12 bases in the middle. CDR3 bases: TGTGCCAGCAGTGAACTAGCTGCTACTAGCACAGATACGCAGTATTTT. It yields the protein CASSELAATSTDTQYF.

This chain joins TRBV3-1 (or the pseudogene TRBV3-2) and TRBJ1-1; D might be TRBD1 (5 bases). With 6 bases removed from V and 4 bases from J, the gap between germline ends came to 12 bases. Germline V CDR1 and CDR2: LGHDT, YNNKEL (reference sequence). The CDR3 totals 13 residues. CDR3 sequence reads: CASRPRQLTEAFF. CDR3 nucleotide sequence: TGTGCCAGCAGGCCCCGACAGCTCACTGAAGCTTTCTTT.

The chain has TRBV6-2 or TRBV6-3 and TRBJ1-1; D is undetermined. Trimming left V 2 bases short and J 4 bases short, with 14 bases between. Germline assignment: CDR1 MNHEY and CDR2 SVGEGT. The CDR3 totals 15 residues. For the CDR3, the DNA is TGTGCCAGCAGTTACCGGTTTGGGGATGGCACTGAAGCTTTCTTT. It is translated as CASSYRFGDGTEAFF.

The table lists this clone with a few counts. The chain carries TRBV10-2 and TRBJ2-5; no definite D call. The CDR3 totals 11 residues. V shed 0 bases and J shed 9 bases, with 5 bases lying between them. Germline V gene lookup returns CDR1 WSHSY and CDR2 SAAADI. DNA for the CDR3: TGCGCCAGCAGTGAGTCTCAGGCCCAGTACTTC. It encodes CASSESQAQYF.

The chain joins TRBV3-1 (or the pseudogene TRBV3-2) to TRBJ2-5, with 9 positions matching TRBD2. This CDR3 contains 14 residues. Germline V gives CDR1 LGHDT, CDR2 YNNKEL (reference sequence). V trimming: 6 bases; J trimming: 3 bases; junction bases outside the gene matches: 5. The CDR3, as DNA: TGTGCCAGCAGACATCTAGCGGGGAAAGAGACCCAGTACTTC. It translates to CASRHLAGKETQYF.

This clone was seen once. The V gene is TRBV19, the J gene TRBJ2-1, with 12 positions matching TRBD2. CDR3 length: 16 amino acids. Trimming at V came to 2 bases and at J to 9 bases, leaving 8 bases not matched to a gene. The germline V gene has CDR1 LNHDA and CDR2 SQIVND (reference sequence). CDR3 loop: CASSIQASGRAVEQFF. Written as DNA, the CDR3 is TGTGCCAGTAGTATACAAGCTAGCGGGAGGGCCGTTGAGCAGTTCTTC.

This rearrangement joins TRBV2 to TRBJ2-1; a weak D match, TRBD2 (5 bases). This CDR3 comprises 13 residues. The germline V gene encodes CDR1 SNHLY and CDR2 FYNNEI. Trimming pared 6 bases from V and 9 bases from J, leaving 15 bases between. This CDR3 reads CASRAGVEGEQFF. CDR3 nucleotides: TGTGCCAGCAGGGCCGGGGTAGAAGGTGAGCAGTTCTTC.

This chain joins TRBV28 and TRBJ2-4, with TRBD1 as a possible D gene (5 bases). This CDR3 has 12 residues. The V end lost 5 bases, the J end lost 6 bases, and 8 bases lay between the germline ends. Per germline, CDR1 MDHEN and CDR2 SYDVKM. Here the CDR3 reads CASSPDRNIQYF. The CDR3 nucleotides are TGTGCCAGCAGTCCCGACAGAAACATTCAGTACTTC. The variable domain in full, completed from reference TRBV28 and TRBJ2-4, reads DVKVTQSSRYLVKRTGEKVFLECVQDMDHENMFWYRQDPGLGLRLIYFSYDVKMKEKGDIPEGYSVSREKKERFSLILESASTNQTSMYLCASSPDRNIQYFGAGTRLSVL.

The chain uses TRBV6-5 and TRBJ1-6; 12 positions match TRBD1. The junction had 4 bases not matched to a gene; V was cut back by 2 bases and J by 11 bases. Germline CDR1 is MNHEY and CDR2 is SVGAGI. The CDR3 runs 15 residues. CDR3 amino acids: CASSYLGTGGPPLHF. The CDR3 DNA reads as TGTGCCAGCAGTTACCTAGGGACAGGGGGCCCACCCCTCCACTTT.

The CDR3 DNA reads TGCGCCAGCATGGGGGAGCGGGGGGCCAGAGATACGCAGTATTTT. It specifies CASMGERGARDTQYF. The chain is built from TRBV5-1 and TRBJ2-3; 9 bases match TRBD2. Germline assignment: CDR1 SGHRS and CDR2 YFSETQ. With 6 bases clipped from V and 5 bases from J, the junction kept 10 bases outside the gene matches. This CDR3 has 15 residues.

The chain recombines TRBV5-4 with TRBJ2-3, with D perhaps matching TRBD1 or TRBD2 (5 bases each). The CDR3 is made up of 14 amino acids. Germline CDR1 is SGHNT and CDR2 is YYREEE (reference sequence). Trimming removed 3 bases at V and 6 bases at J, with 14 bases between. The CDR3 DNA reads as TGTGCCAGCAGCTCGAAACAGGAGGCGGATACGCAGTATTTT. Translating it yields CASSSKQEADTQYF.

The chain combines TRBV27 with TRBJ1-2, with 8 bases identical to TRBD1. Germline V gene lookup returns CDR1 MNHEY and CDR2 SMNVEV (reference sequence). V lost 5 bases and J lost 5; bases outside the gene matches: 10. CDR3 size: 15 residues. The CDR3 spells CASSQPGQGNYGYTF. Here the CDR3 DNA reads TGTGCCAGCAGTCAGCCCGGACAGGGTAATTATGGCTACACCTTC.

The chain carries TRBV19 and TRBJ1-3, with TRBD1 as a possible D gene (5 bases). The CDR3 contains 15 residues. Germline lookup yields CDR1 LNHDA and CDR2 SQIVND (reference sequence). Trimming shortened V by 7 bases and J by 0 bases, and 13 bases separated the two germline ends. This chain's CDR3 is CASKSAGGSGNTIYF. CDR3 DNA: TGTGCCAGTAAGTCGGCGGGGGGCTCTGGAAACACCATATATTTT.

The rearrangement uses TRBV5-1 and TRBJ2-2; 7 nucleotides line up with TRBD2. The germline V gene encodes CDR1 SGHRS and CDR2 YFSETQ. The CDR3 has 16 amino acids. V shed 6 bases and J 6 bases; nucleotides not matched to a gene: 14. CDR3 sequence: CASTDRGAAGAGELFF. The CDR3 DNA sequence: TGCGCCAGCACGGACCGGGGCGCCGCGGGAGCCGGGGAGCTGTTTTTT.

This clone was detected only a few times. In nucleotides, the CDR3 is TGTGCCAGCCACAGGGGCCCCTATGGCTACACCTTC. This encodes CASHRGPYGYTF. This rearrangement joins TRBV7-9 to TRBJ1-2, with TRBD1 matching 7 bases. The CDR3 sequence is 12 residues long. Germline V lookup: CDR1 SEHNR, CDR2 FQNEAQ (reference sequence). J was trimmed by 4 bases and V by 8 bases; bases with no gene match: 4.

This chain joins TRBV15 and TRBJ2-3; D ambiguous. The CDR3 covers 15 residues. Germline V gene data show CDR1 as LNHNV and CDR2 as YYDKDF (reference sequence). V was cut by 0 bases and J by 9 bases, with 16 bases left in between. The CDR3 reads CATSRDLNQIETQYF. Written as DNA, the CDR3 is TGTGCCACCAGCAGAGATCTTAATCAAATAGAGACGCAGTATTTT.

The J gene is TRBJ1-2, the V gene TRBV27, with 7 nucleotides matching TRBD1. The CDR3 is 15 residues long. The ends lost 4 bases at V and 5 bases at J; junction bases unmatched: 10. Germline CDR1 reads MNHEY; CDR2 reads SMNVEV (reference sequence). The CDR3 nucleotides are TGTGCCAGCAGTTCTACGACAGGGACGCCGTATGGCTACACCTTC. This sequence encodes CASSSTTGTPYGYTF.